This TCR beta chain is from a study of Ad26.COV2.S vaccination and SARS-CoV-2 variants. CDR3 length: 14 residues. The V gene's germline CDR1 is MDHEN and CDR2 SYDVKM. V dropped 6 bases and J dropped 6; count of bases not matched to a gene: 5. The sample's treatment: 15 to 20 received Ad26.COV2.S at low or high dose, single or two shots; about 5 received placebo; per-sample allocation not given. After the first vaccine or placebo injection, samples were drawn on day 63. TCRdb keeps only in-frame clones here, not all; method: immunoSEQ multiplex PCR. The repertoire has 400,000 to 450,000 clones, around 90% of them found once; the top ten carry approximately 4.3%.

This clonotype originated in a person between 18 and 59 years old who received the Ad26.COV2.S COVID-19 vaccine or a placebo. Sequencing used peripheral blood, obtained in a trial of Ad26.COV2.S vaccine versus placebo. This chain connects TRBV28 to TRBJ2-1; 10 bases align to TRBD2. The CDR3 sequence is CASSTSGTGNEQFF. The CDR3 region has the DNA TGTGCCAGCAGCACTAGCGGGACAGGCAATGAGCAGTTCTTC.